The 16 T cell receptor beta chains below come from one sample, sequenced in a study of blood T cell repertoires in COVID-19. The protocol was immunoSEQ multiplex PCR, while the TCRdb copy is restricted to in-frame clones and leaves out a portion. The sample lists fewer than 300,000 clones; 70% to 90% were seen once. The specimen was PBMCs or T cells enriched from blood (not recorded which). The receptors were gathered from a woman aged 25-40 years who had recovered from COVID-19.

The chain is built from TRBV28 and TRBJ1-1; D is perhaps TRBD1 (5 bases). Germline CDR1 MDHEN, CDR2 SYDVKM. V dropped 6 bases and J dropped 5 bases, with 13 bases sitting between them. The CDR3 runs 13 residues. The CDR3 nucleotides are TGTGCCAGCAGCGACGACAGAAATACTGAAGCTTTCTTT. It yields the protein CASSDDRNTEAFF.

In nucleotides, the CDR3 is TGTGCCAGCTCACCCGGGGACAGGGGATATGGCTACACCTTC. Its protein is CASSPGDRGYGYTF. The J gene is TRBJ1-2, the V gene TRBV18, with 10 bases fitting TRBD1. The V gene end was trimmed by 3 bases and the J gene end by 5 bases; junction bases not matched to a gene: 3. This CDR3 contains 14 residues. CDR1 and CDR2 from the germline V gene are KGHSH and LQKENI. Filled out from reference TRBV18 and TRBJ1-2, the complete variable domain reads NAGVMQNPRHLVRRRGQEARLRCSPMKGHSHVYWYRQLPEEGLKFMVYLQKENIIDESGMPKERFSAEFPKEGPSILRIQQVVRGDSAAYFCASSPGDRGYGYTFGSGTRLTVV.

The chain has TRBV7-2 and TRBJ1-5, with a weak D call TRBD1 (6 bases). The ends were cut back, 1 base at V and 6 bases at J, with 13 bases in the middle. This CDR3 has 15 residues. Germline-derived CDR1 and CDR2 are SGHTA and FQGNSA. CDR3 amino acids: CASSLGGGARQPQHF. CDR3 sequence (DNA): TGTGCCAGCAGCTTAGGCGGGGGGGCCCGTCAGCCCCAGCATTTT.

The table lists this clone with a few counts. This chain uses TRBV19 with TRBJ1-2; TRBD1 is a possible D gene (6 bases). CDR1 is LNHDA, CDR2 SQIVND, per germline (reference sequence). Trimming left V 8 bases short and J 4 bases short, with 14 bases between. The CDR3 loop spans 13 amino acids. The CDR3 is CASGDTDRYGYTF. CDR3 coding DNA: TGTGCCAGTGGGGACACTGACCGCTATGGCTACACCTTC.

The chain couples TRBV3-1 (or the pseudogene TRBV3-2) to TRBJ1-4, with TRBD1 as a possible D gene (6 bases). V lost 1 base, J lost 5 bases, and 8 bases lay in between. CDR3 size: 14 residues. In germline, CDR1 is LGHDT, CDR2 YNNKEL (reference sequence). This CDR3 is CASSQGQGNEKLFF. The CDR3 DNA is TGTGCCAGCAGCCAAGGGCAGGGGAATGAAAAACTGTTTTTT.

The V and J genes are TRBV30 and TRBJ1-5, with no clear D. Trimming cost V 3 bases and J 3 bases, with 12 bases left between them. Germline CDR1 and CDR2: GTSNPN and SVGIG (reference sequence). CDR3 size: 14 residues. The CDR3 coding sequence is TGTGCCTGGAGCGAAGCCGTAAACAATCAGCCCCAGCATTTT. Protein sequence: CAWSEAVNNQPQHF.

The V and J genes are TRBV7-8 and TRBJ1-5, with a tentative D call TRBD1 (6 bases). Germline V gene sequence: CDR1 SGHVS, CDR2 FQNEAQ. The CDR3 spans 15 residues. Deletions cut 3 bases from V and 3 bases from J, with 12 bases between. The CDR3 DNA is TGTGCCAGCAGCTTGGTGGACAGAGACAATCAGCCCCAGCATTTT. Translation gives CASSLVDRDNQPQHF.

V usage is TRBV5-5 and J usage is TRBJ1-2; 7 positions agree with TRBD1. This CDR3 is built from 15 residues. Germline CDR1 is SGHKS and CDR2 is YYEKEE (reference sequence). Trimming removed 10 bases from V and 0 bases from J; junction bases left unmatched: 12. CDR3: CASRIGTATNYGYTF. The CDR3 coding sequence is TGTGCCTCCCGCATAGGGACAGCTACTAACTATGGCTACACCTTC.

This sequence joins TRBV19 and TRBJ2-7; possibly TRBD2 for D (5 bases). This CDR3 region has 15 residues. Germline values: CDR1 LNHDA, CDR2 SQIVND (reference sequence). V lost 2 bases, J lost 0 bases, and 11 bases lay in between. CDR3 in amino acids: CASSISAESSYEQYF. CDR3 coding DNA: TGTGCCAGTAGTATATCAGCGGAATCCTCCTACGAGCAGTACTTC.

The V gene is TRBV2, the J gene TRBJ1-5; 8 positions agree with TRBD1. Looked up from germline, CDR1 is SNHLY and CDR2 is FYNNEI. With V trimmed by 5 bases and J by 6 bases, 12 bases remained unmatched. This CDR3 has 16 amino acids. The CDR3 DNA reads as TGTGCCAGCAGTATTACTTTAGGACAGGGCCGTCAGCCCCAGCATTTT. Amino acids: CASSITLGQGRQPQHF.

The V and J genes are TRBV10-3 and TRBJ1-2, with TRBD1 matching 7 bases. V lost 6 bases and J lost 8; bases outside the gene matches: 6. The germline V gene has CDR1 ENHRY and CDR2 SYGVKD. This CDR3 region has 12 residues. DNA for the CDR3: TGTGCCATCAGCCCACAGGGGAAGGGCTACACCTTC. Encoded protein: CAISPQGKGYTF.

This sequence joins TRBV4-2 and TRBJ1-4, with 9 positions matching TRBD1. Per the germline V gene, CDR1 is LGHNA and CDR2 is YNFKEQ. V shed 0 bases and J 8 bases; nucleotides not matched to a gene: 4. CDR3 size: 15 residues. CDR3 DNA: TGTGCCAGCAGCCAAGATAACAGGGGGCGCGAAAAACTGTTTTTT. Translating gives CASSQDNRGREKLFF.

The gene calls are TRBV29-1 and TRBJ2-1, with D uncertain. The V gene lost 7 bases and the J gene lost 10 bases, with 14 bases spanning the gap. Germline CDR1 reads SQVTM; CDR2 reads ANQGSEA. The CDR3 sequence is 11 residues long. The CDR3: CSGVLMGEQFF. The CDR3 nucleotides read TGCAGCGGGGTATTAATGGGCGAGCAGTTCTTC.

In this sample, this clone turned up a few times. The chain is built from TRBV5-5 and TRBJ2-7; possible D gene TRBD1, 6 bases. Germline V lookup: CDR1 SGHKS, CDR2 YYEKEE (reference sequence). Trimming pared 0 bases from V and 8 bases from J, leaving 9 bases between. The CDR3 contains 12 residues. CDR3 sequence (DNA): TGTGCCAGCAGCTTGGCCAGGGGCCAGCAGTACTTC. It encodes CASSLARGQQYF.

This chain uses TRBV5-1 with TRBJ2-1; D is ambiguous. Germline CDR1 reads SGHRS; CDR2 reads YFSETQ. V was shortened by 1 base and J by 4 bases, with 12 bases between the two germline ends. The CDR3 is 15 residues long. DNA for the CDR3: TGCGCCAGCAGCTTGACCAAAAACTATTACAATGAGCAGTTCTTC. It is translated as CASSLTKNYYNEQFF.

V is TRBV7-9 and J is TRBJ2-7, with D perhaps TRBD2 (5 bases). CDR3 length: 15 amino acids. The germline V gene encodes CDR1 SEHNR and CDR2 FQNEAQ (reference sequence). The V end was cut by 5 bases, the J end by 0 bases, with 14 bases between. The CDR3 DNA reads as TGTGCCAGCAGCCACAGCGGTTCAAGCTCCTACGAGCAGTACTTC. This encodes CASSHSGSSSYEQYF.